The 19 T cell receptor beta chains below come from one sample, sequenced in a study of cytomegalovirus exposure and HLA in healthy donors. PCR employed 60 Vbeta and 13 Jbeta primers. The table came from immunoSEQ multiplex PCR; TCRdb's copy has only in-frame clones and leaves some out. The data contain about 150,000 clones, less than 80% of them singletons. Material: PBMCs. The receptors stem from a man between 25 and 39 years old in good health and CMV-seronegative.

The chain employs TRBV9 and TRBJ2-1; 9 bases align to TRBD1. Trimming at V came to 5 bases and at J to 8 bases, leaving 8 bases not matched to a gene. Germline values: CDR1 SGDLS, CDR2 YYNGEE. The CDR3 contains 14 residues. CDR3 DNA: TGTGCCAGCAGAGGGGACAGGGCTTACGATGAGCAGTTCTTC. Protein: CASRGDRAYDEQFF.

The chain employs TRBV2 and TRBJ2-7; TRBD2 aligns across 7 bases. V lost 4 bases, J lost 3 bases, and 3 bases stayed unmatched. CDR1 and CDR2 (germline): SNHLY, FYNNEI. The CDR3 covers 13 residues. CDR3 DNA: TGTGCCAGCAGTGGACTAGCCAGCTACGAGCAGTACTTC. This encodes CASSGLASYEQYF.

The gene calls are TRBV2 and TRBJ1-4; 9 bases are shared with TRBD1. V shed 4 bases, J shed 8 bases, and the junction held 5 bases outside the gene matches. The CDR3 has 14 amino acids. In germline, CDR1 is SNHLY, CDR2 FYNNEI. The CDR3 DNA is TGTGCCAGCAGTGCCGGGACAGGGAGGGAAAAACTGTTTTTT. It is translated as CASSAGTGREKLFF.

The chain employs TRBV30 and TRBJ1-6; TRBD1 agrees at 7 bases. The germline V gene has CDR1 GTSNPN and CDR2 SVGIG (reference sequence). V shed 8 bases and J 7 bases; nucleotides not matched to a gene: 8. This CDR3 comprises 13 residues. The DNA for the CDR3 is TGTGCCGGTCGACAGGGAAGCAATTCACCCCTCCACTTT. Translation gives CAGRQGSNSPLHF.

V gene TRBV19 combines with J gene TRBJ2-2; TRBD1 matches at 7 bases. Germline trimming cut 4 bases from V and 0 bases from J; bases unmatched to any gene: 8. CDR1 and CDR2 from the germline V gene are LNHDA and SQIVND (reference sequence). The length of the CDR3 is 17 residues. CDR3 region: CASSSLDRLTNTGELFF. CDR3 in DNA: TGTGCCAGTAGTAGTCTGGACAGGCTAACGAACACCGGGGAGCTGTTTTTT.

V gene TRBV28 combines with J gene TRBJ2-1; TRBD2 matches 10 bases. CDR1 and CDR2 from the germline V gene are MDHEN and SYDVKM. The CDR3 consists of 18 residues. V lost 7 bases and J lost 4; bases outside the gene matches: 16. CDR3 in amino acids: CASKGTSGVLRFYNEQFF. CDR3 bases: TGTGCCAGCAAGGGTACTAGCGGGGTACTCAGATTTTACAATGAGCAGTTCTTC.

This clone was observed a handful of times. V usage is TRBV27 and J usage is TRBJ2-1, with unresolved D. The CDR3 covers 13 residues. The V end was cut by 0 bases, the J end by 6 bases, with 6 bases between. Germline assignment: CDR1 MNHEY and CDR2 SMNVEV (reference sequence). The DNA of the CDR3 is TGTGCCAGCAGTTTATCCCCGAGCAATGAGCAGTTCTTC. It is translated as CASSLSPSNEQFF.

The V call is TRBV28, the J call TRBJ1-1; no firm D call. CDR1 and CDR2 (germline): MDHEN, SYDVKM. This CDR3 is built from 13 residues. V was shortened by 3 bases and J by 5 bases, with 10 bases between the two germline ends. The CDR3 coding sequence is TGTGCCAGCAGTTTCTCCAGCAGGACTGAAGCTTTCTTT. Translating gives CASSFSSRTEAFF.

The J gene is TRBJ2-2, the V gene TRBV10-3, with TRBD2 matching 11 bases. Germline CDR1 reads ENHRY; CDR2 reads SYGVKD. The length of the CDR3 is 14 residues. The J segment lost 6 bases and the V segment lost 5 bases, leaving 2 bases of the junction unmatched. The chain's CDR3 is CAISSSGGSGELFF. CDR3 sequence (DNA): TGTGCCATCAGTTCTAGCGGGGGGTCCGGGGAGCTGTTTTTT.

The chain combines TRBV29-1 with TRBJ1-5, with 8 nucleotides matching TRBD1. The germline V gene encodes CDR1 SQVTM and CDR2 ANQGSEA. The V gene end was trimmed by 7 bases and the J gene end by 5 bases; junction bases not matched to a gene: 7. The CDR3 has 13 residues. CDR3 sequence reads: CSASGQEDQPQHF. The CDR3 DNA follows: TGCAGCGCTTCGGGACAGGAGGATCAGCCCCAGCATTTT.

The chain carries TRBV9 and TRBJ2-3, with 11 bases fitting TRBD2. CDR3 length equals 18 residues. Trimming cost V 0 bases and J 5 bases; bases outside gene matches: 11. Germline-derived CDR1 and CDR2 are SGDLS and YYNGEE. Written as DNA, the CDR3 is TGTGCCAGCAGCGTAGAGGTAGCGGGGGGGCCATTAGAAGATACGCAGTATTTT. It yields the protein CASSVEVAGGPLEDTQYF.

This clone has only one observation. The CDR3 spells CASSPQTVTQETQYF. The CDR3 DNA follows: TGTGCCAGCAGCCCCCAGACAGTAACCCAAGAGACCCAGTACTTC. The chain recombines TRBV7-2 with TRBJ2-5, with D perhaps TRBD1 (5 bases). CDR1 is SGHTA and CDR2 is FQGNSA in the germline V gene. V lost 5 bases to trimming and J lost 1 base, with 14 bases between them. The CDR3 sequence is 15 residues long.

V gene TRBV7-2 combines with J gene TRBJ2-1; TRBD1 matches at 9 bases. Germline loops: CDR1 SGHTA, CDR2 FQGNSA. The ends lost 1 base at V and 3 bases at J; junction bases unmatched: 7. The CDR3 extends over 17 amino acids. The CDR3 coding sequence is TGTGCCAGCAGCTTAGAGGAGGGGACAGGGTACTACAATGAGCAGTTCTTC. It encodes CASSLEEGTGYYNEQFF.

The CDR3 loop is CASSPSTSRRTDTQYF. CDR3 sequence (DNA): TGTGCCAGCAGTCCGTCGACTAGCCGGCGCACAGATACGCAGTATTTT. The chain combines TRBV2 with TRBJ2-3; 7 bases align to TRBD2. The V segment lost 5 bases and the J segment 1 base; nucleotides outside the gene matches: 9. The CDR3 consists of 16 residues. Per germline, CDR1 SNHLY and CDR2 FYNNEI.

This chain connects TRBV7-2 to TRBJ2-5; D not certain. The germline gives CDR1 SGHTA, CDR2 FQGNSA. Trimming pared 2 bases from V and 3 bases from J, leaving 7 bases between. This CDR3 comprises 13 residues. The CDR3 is CASSLTVEETQYF. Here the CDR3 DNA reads TGTGCCAGCAGCTTAACAGTCGAAGAGACCCAGTACTTC. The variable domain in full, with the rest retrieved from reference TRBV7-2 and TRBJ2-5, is GAGVSQSPSNKVTEKGKDVELRCDPISGHTALYWYRQSLGQGLEFLIYFQGNSAPDKSGLPSDRFSAERTGGSVSTLTIQRTQQEDSAVYLCASSLTVEETQYFGPGTRLLVL.

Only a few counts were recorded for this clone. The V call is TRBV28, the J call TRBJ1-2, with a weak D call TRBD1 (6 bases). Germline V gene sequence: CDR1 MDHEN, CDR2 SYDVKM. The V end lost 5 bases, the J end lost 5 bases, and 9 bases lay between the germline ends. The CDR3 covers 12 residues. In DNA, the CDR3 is TGTGCCAGCAGTGAACAGGGTTATGGCTACACCTTC. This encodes CASSEQGYGYTF.

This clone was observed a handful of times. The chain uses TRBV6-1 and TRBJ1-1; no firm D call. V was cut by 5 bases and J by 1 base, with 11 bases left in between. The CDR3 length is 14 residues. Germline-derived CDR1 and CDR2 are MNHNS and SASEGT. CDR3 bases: TGTGCCAGCAGTACGGACTTCTCGAACACTGAAGCTTTCTTT. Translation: CASSTDFSNTEAFF.

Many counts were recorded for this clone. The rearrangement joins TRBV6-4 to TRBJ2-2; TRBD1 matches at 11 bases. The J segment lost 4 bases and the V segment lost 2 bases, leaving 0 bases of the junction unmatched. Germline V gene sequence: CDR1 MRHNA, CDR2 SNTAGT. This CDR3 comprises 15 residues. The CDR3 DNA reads TGTGCCAGCAGTGACGGGACAGGGGGCACCGGGGAGCTGTTTTTT. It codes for CASSDGTGGTGELFF.

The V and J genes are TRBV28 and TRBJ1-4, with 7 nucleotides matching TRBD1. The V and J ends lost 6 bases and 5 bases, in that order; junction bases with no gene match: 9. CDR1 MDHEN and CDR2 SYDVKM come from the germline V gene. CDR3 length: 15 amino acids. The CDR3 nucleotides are TGTGCCAGCAGAGTTAGGGACAGAGGCAATGAAAAACTGTTTTTT. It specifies CASRVRDRGNEKLFF. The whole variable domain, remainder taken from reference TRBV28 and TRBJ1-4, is DVKVTQSSRYLVKRTGEKVFLECVQDMDHENMFWYRQDPGLGLRLIYFSYDVKMKEKGDIPEGYSVSREKKERFSLILESASTNQTSMYLCASRVRDRGNEKLFFGSGTQLSVL.